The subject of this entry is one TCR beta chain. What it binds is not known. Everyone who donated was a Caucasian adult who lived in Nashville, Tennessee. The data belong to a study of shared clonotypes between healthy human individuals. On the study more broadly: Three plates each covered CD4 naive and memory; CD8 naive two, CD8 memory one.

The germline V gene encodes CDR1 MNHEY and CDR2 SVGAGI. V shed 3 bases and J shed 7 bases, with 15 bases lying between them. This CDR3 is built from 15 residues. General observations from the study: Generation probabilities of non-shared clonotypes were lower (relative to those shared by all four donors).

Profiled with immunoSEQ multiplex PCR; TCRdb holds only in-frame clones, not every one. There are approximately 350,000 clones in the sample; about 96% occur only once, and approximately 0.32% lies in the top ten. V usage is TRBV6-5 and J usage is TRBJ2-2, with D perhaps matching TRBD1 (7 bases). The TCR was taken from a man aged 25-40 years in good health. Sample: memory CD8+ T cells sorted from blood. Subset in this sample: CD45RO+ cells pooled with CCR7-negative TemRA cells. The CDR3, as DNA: TGTGCCAGCAGTTATGAGGGGGCCGGGGGCGGGGAGCTGTTTTTT. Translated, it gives CASSYEGAGGGELFF.